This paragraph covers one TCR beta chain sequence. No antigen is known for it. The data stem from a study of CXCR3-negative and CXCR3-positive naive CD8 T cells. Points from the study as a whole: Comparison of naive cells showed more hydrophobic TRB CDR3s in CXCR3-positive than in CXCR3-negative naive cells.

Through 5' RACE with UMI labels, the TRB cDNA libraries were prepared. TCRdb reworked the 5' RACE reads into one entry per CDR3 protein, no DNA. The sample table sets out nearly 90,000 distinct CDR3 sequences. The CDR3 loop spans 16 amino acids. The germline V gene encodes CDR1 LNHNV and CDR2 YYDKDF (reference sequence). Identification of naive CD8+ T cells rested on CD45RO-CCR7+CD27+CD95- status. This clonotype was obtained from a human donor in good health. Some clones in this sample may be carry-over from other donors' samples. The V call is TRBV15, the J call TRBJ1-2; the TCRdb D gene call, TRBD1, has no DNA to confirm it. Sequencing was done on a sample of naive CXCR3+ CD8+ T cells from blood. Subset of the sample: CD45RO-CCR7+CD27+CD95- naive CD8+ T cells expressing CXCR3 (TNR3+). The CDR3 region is CATSSFSARGSYGYTF.